Sequencing of this TCR beta chain was carried out in a study of multiple sclerosis patients with progressive multifocal leukoencephalopathy. As for time point: more than ten months of natalizumab therapy. A remark on this clone: Its antigen is undetermined.

The CDR3 length is 10 residues. Germline values: CDR1 SGHTA, CDR2 FQGTGA. The V gene lost 8 bases and the J gene lost 15 bases, with 14 bases spanning the gap. Points from the study as a whole: Most PML patients had lower entropy, suggesting less diverse TRB repertoires. Whether JC virus or general immunocompromise explains the findings remained unclear.

The survey-level immunoSEQ assay was used. Each PCR contained spiked synthetic TR CDR3 controls spanning every V-J pairing. Method: immunoSEQ multiplex PCR; TCRdb's copy keeps in-frame clones and lacks some. The top ten clones hold about 1.3% of a sample with about 30,000 clones, around 91% of them seen once. The starting material was PBMCs, obtained from a patient treated with natalizumab. V usage is TRBV7-3 and J usage is TRBJ2-1, with a tentative D call TRBD1 (5 bases). This clonotype was obtained from a human donor with multiple sclerosis. The CDR3 sequence: CASGAGLLFF. As DNA, the CDR3 is TGTGCCAGCGGGGCAGGGTTGCTGTTCTTC.